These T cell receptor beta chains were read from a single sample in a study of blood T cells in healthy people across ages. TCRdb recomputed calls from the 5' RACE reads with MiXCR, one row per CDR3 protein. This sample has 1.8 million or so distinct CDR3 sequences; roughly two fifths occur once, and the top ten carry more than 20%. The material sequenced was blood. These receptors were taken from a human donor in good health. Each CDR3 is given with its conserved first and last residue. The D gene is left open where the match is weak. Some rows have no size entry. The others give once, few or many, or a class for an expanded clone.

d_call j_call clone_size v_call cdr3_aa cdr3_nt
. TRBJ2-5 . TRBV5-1 CASSLEGPGATLGETQYF TGCGCCAGCAGCTTGGAGGGCCCGGGAGCTACTTTGGGGGAGACCCAGTACTTC
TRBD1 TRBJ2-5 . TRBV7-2 CASSQQGAKETQYF TGTGCCAGCAGTCAACAGGGGGCAAAAGAGACCCAGTACTTC
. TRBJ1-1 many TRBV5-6 CASSLGQYTEAFF TGTGCCAGCAGCTTGGGGCAGTACACTGAAGCTTTCTTT
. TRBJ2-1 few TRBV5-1 CASSYLLGNEQFF TGCGCCAGCAGCTACCTACTTGGAAATGAGCAGTTCTTC
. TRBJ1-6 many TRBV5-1 CASSLDGNSPLHF TGTGCCAGCAGCTTAGATGGGAATTCACCCCTCCACTTT
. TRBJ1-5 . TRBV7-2 CASTYGGFGNQPQHF TGTGCCAGCACTTACGGGGGGTTCGGCAATCAGCCCCAGCATTTT
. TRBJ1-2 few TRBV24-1 CATKAGDYGYTF TGTGCCACCAAAGCAGGCGACTATGGCTACACCTTC
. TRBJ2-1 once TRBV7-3 CASSLEGQMTNEQFF TGTGCCAGCAGCTTAGAAGGACAGATGACAAATGAGCAGTTCTTC
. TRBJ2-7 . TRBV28 CASTPRAVGGGYEQYF TGTGCCAGCACCCCCCGCGCGGTGGGCGGTGGCTACGAGCAGTACTTC
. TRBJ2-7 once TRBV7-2 CASSLEAGRSSYEQYF TGTGCCAGCAGCTTAGAGGCGGGTAGGAGCTCCTACGAGCAGTACTTC
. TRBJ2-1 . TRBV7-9 CASSYKVLRDSDDNEQFF TGTGCCAGCAGTTATAAGGTTCTTCGGGACTCCGATGACAATGAGCAGTTCTTC
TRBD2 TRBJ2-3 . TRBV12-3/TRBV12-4 CASSVSGGRGNMQYF TGTGCCAGCAGTGTCAGCGGGGGAAGAGGGAATATGCAGTATTTT
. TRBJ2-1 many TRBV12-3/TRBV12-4 CASSDWAYNEQFF TGTGCCAGCTCTGACTGGGCCTACAATGAGCAGTTCTTC
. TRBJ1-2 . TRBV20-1 CSASVADYGYTF TGCAGTGCTAGTGTAGCTGACTATGGCTACACCTTC
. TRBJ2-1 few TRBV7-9 CASSLGGGGDKFYEQFF TGTGCCAGCAGCTTAGGGGGGGGAGGGGACAAATTCTATGAGCAGTTCTTC
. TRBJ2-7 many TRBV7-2 CASSPQVRSPYEQYF TGTGCCAGCAGCCCTCAAGTCCGGTCCCCCTACGAGCAGTACTTC
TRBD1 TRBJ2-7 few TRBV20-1 CSAKGQGQVFSSYEQYF TGCAGTGCTAAGGGACAGGGCCAGGTTTTTTCCTCCTACGAGCAGTACTTC
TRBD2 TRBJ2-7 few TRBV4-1 CASSPTLAGVPTYEQYF TGCGCCAGCAGCCCTACGCTAGCGGGGGTCCCGACCTACGAGCAGTACTTC
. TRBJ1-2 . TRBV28 CASSWADYGYTF TGTGCCAGCAGTTGGGCAGACTATGGCTACACCTTC
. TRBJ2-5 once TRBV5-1 CVSSFGQFQETQYF TGCGTCAGCAGCTTCGGACAGTTCCAAGAGACCCAGTACTTC
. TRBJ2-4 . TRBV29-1 CSVEQGGEQYF TGCAGCGTTGAACAGGGTGGTGAGCAGTACTTC
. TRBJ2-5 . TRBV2 CASSDLPGLGSETQYF TGTGCCAGCAGTGATTTGCCAGGGTTAGGTTCGGAGACCCAGTACTTC
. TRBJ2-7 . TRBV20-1 CSARDLLGGILYEQYF TGCAGTGCTAGAGATCTTTTAGGGGGTATTCTCTACGAGCAGTACTTC
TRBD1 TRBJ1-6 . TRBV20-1 CSAKQGWFDSPLHF TGCAGTGCTAAACAGGGGTGGTTTGACTCACCCCTCCACTTT
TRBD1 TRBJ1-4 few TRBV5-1 CASMPGQGNEKLFF TGCGCCAGCATGCCGGGACAGGGAAATGAAAAACTGTTTTTT
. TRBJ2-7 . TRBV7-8 CASSPQGYRYEQYF TGTGCCAGCAGTCCTCAGGGGTATCGGTACGAGCAGTACTTC
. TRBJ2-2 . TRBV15 CATSRHSPQELFF TGTGCCACCAGCAGACACTCTCCCCAGGAGCTGTTTTTT
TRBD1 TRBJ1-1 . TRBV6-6 CASEQGAGAFF TGTGCCAGCGAACAGGGGGCAGGAGCTTTCTTT
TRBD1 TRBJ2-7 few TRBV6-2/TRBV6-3 CASRLGQGIYEQYF TGTGCCAGCAGATTGGGACAGGGGATCTACGAGCAGTACTTC
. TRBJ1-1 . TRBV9 CASSVEGEDTEAFF TGTGCCAGCAGCGTAGAGGGGGAGGACACTGAAGCTTTCTTT
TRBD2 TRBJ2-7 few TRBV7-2 CASSLAARGTGGYEQYF TGTGCCAGCAGCTTAGCCGCAAGAGGCACGGGGGGGTACGAGCAGTACTTC
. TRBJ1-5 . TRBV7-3 CASSDKRGPNSNQPQHF TGTGCCAGCAGCGATAAAAGGGGCCCTAATAGCAATCAGCCCCAGCATTTT
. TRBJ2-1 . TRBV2 CASREIYNEQFF TGTGCCAGCAGAGAGATATACAATGAGCAGTTCTTC
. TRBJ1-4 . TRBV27 CASKFGGKLFF TGTGCCAGCAAGTTTGGAGGAAAACTGTTTTTT
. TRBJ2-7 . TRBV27 CASINRVKGATVGQYF TGTGCCAGCATTAACAGGGTAAAAGGAGCTACGGTCGGGCAGTACTTC
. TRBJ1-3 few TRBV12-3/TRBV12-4 CASSSPPSFGGNTIYF TGTGCCAGCAGCAGCCCCCCCAGTTTTGGTGGAAACACCATATATTTT
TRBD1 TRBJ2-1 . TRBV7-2 CASSLEQQGVGQFF TGTGCCAGCAGCTTAGAGCAGCAGGGGGTCGGGCAGTTCTTC
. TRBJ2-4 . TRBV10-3 CAISELSQAGIQYF TGTGCCATCAGTGAATTATCGCAGGCCGGCATTCAGTACTTC
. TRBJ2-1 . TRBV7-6 CASSVAANSYEQFF TGTGCCAGCAGCGTGGCGGCCAATTCCTACGAGCAGTTCTTC
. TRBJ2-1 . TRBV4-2 CASSQPAQGYNEQFF TGTGCCAGCAGCCAACCCGCTCAGGGGTACAATGAGCAGTTCTTC
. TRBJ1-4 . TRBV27 CASSLRGGRRYEKLFF TGTGCCAGCAGTTTACGGGGGGGGCGCCGGTATGAAAAACTGTTTTTT
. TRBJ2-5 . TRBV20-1 CSTSSGGAGETQYF TGCAGTACCTCTAGTGGGGGGGCGGGAGAGACCCAGTACTTC
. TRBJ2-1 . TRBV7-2 CASSVGATIYNEQFF TGTGCCAGCAGCGTAGGTGCGACAATCTACAATGAGCAGTTCTTC
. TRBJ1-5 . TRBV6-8 CASSYWNIAPQSNSNQPQHF TGTGCCAGCAGTTATTGGAACATCGCTCCTCAATCAAATAGCAATCAGCCCCAGCATTTT
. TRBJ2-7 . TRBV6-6 CASSYSNPGVTYEQYF TGTGCCAGCAGTTACTCGAATCCGGGGGTTACCTACGAGCAGTACTTC
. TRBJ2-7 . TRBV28 CASSFIGDYEQYF TGTGCCAGCAGTTTTATCGGGGACTACGAGCAGTACTTC
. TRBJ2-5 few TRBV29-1 CSILGARGSLQETQYF TGCAGCATTCTGGGGGCGCGGGGGTCCCTCCAAGAGACCCAGTACTTC
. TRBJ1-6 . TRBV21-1 CASSRQKGYLISYNSPLHF TGTGCCAGCAGCCGTCAAAAGGGGTATCTCATCTCCTATAATTCACCCCTCCACTTT
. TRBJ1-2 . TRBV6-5 CASSPYPGMVGYTF TGTGCCAGCAGTCCCTACCCTGGAATGGTCGGCTACACCTTC
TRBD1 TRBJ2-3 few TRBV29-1 CSVCPGQGPMGQYF TGCAGCGTCTGTCCGGGACAGGGACCTATGGGGCAGTATTTT
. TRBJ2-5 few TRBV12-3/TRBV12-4 CASRPLSDGTQYF TGTGCCAGCAGGCCACTGAGCGATGGGACCCAGTACTTC
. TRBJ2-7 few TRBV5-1 CASSTSDRGEQYF TGCGCCAGCAGCACATCAGATCGTGGCGAGCAGTACTTC
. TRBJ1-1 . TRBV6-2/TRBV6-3 CASRPGTNRGTDAFF TGTGCCAGCAGACCCGGGACGAATCGGGGCACTGATGCTTTCTTT
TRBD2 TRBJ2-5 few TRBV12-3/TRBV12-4 CASNRGGTGETQYF TGTGCCAGCAACCGGGGGGGGACCGGTGAGACCCAGTACTTC
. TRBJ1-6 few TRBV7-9 CASSSRNVKNSPLHF TGTGCCAGCAGCAGCCGTAACGTAAAAAATTCACCCCTCCACTTT